These 31 T cell receptor beta chains share one sample of origin, sequenced in a study of blood T cells in healthy people across ages. The second PCR ran about 6 to 11 cycles with a sample-barcoded 5' primer and J-beta primers. MiXCR, applied by TCRdb to the 5' RACE reads, yields one record per CDR3 protein. Here the sample spans about 930,000 distinct CDR3 sequences, almost 30% being singletons. These data also featured in a second study, about T cells of mothers and their children.

Sequencing used blood. These receptors all come from a woman aged 40 to 55 in good health.

This clonotype has only a few counts. This chain links TRBV27 with TRBJ2-7; D unresolved. The CDR3 runs to 13 residues. Trimming stripped 6 bases from V and 3 bases from J, with 12 bases between. Germline values: CDR1 MNHEY, CDR2 SMNVEV (reference sequence). Here the CDR3 reads CASSPRTFYEQYF. The CDR3 nucleotides read TGTGCCAGCAGCCCAAGGACCTTCTACGAGCAGTACTTC.

V is TRBV20-1 and J is TRBJ2-1, with 9 bases lining up with TRBD2. CDR1 is DFQATT, CDR2 SNEGSKA, per germline (reference sequence). V trimming: 6 bases; J trimming: 7 bases; junction bases outside the gene matches: 13. The CDR3 extends over 15 amino acids. For the CDR3, the DNA is TGCAGTGCGCGGACTAGCGAGGGACCTCGGAATGAGCAGTTCTTC. Translated: CSARTSEGPRNEQFF.

This clonotype occurred many times. The chain joins TRBV28 to TRBJ2-3; D possibly uses TRBD1 or TRBD2 (5 bases each). The germline V gene has CDR1 MDHEN and CDR2 SYDVKM. The V end lost 4 bases, the J end lost 1 base, and 18 bases lay between the germline ends. The CDR3 consists of 17 residues. The chain's CDR3 is CASSSGRTVEGTDTQYF. CDR3 coding DNA: TGTGCCAGCAGTTCGGGACGGACTGTCGAGGGCACAGATACGCAGTATTTT.

This clonotype showed up many times. CDR3 protein: CASSEFRVYEQYF. The DNA of the CDR3 is TGTGCCAGCAGTGAATTCAGGGTCTACGAGCAGTACTTC. J is TRBJ2-7 and V is TRBV6-1; D perhaps matches TRBD1 (5 bases). CDR1 is MNHNS and CDR2 is SASEGT in the germline V gene. V dropped 2 bases and J dropped 3 bases, with 8 bases sitting between them. This CDR3 contains 13 residues.

This clonotype was seen ten or more times. V and J are TRBV5-1 and TRBJ2-5; 7 nucleotides line up with TRBD1. The V gene's germline CDR1 is SGHRS and CDR2 YFSETQ. The J segment lost 4 bases and the V segment lost 4 bases, leaving 10 bases of the junction unmatched. The CDR3 runs 15 residues. CDR3 in amino acids: CASSRATGYPETQYF. Here the CDR3 DNA reads TGCGCCAGCAGCCGAGCGACAGGGTATCCAGAGACCCAGTACTTC.

There are a few counts of this clonotype. This may be a read error, as it is one base from a much larger clone. The chain joins TRBV7-9 to TRBJ1-5; D remains unclear. CDR1 and CDR2 from the germline V gene are SEHNR and FQNEAQ (reference sequence). The CDR3 is made up of 13 amino acids. V shed 0 bases and J shed 3 bases, with 3 bases lying between them. CDR3 protein: CASSLAYNQPQHF. The CDR3 DNA reads TGTGCCAGCAGCTTAGCGTACAATCAGCCCCAGCATTTT.

About this clonotype: At one end the junction does not follow the germline gene, possibly because of a read error. V and J are TRBV12-3 or TRBV12-4 and TRBJ1-1; no definite D call. There are 16 residues in the CDR3. CDR3 bases: TGTGCCAGCAGTTTCGGGTGGAGGAGGATGAACACTGATGCTTTCTTT. Its protein product is CASSFGWRRMNTDAFF.

This clonotype was recorded many times. The genes are TRBV29-1 and TRBJ2-5; D gene unclear. The CDR3 extends over 13 amino acids. Trimming stripped 1 base from V and 3 bases from J, with 9 bases between. CDR1 is SQVTM, CDR2 ANQGSEA, per germline. The CDR3 protein is CSVEGADKETQYF. CDR3 DNA: TGCAGCGTTGAAGGGGCGGATAAAGAGACCCAGTACTTC.

V usage is TRBV12-3 or TRBV12-4 and J usage is TRBJ1-5; 11 bases are a match to TRBD1. Germline trimming cut 6 bases from V and 0 bases from J; bases unmatched to any gene: 4. The CDR3 contains 16 residues. The CDR3 region is CASSGQGAFSNQPQHF. As DNA, the CDR3 is TGTGCCAGCAGCGGACAGGGGGCTTTTAGCAATCAGCCCCAGCATTTT.

The chain combines TRBV29-1 with TRBJ2-7, with 9 positions matching TRBD1. V lost 4 bases, J lost 1 base, and 5 bases stayed unmatched. CDR3 size: 14 residues. Germline CDR1 SQVTM, CDR2 ANQGSEA. CDR3 residues: CSVVAGTGSYEQYF. The CDR3 DNA follows: TGCAGCGTTGTGGCGGGGACAGGGTCCTACGAGCAGTACTTC.

This clonotype turned up a few times. Here the CDR3 reads CASSFNWRGTEPLTDTQYF. The CDR3, as DNA: TGTGCCAGCAGCTTTAATTGGCGGGGGACAGAGCCTCTAACAGATACGCAGTATTTT. The chain combines TRBV7-3 with TRBJ2-3; D tentatively fits TRBD1 or TRBD2 (7 bases each). The CDR3 runs 19 residues. Germline CDR1 and CDR2: SGHTA and FQGTGA. V lost 3 bases and J 3 bases, leaving 25 bases between the germline ends.

This clonotype has ten or more counts. The DNA for the CDR3 is TGTGCCAGCAGTCTGGGACAGACGGGCATTCAGTACTTC. Translating it yields CASSLGQTGIQYF. The chain joins TRBV6-2 or TRBV6-3 to TRBJ2-4; 7 bases are a match to TRBD1. The CDR3 is 13 amino acids. The germline V gene encodes CDR1 MNHEY and CDR2 SVGEGT. The trim removed 5 bases at V and 9 bases at J, leaving 7 bases unmatched.

Only one count was recorded for this clonotype. This chain links TRBV7-2 with TRBJ2-3; 10 positions match TRBD2. The germline V gene has CDR1 SGHTA and CDR2 FQGNSA. The CDR3 loop spans 15 amino acids. V lost 6 bases, J lost 5 bases, and 8 bases stayed unmatched. CDR3 nucleotides: TGTGCCAGCAGTCGCGAAGCGGGAGGGGTAGATACGCAGTATTTT. Translating gives CASSREAGGVDTQYF.

This clonotype appeared many times. The gene calls are TRBV2 and TRBJ2-7, with no clear D. The CDR3 length is 14 residues. Germline assignment: CDR1 SNHLY and CDR2 FYNNEI. The V end was cut by 10 bases, the J end by 1 base, with 17 bases between. The CDR3 protein is CATQPRPPSYEQYF. DNA for the CDR3: TGTGCCACCCAACCGCGGCCCCCTTCCTACGAGCAGTACTTC.

This clonotype was seen repeatedly, ten times or more. The rearrangement links TRBV7-3 to TRBJ2-1, with 8 bases fitting TRBD1. The V gene end was trimmed by 6 bases and the J gene end by 2 bases; junction bases not matched to a gene: 9. Germline V gives CDR1 SGHTA, CDR2 FQGTGA. The CDR3 loop spans 16 amino acids. CDR3 region: CASRVPGQATYNEQFF. CDR3 DNA: TGTGCCAGCAGGGTTCCGGGACAGGCGACCTACAATGAGCAGTTCTTC.

The CDR3 region is CASSQDLAGNEQFF. The CDR3 DNA sequence: TGCGCCAGCAGCCAAGATCTTGCGGGGAATGAGCAGTTCTTC. The chain couples TRBV4-1 to TRBJ2-1; perhaps TRBD2 as D (6 bases). Per germline, CDR1 MGHRA and CDR2 YSYEKL. V lost 0 bases to trimming and J lost 7 bases, with 10 bases between them. This CDR3 region has 14 residues.

This clonotype was seen repeatedly, ten times or more. The genes are TRBV7-2 and TRBJ1-2; 9 bases agree with TRBD1. Germline V gene sequence: CDR1 SGHTA, CDR2 FQGNSA. The J segment lost 8 bases and the V segment lost 5 bases, leaving 3 bases of the junction unmatched. The CDR3 has 12 amino acids. CDR3 nucleotide sequence: TGTGCCAGCAGCATCACAGGGGGCGGCTACACCTTC. Translating gives CASSITGGGYTF.

This clonotype was observed a handful of times. The V gene is TRBV7-6, the J gene TRBJ1-1, with a weak D call TRBD1 (5 bases). The V end was cut by 5 bases, the J end by 1 base, with 14 bases between. CDR1 and CDR2 from the germline V gene are SGHVS and FNYEAQ. The CDR3 extends over 15 amino acids. CDR3 in amino acids: CASSPTGTANTEAFF. DNA for the CDR3: TGTGCCAGCAGCCCGACCGGGACGGCGAACACTGAAGCTTTCTTT.

This clonotype turned up a few times. This sequence joins TRBV7-8 and TRBJ1-4; 8 bases line up with TRBD1. V shed 5 bases, J shed 7 bases, and the junction held 9 bases outside the gene matches. The CDR3 is 15 residues long. Germline V lookup: CDR1 SGHVS, CDR2 FQNEAQ. The DNA for the CDR3 is TGTGCCAGCAGCCGAGGACAGGGCTGGAGTGAAAAACTGTTTTTT. It encodes CASSRGQGWSEKLFF.

Note on this clonotype: Being one base from a much bigger clone, this may be a read error. The chain recombines TRBV12-3 or TRBV12-4 with TRBJ2-1; 11 nucleotides match TRBD2. J was trimmed by 7 bases and V by 4 bases; bases with no gene match: 9. This CDR3 has 16 residues. The CDR3 sequence is CASSYHSGGAWNEQFF. The CDR3 bases are TGTGCCAGCAGTTACCATAGCGGGGGGGCTTGGAATGAGCAGTTCTTC.

Only a few counts were recorded for this clonotype. An end of the junction does not agree with germline; a read error may underlie this. The chain is built from TRBV5-1 and TRBJ2-1; D gene uncertain. Germline lookup yields CDR1 SGHRS and CDR2 YFSETQ. The CDR3 sequence is 14 residues long. For the CDR3, the DNA is TGCGCCAGCAGCTTGGGGGCAGCCAACAATGAGCCGTTCTTC. It is translated as CASSLGAANNEPFF.

This clonotype was counted between two and nine times. CDR3 nucleotide sequence: TGTGCCAGCAGCCAAGGGTTTGGACCGCTTTACAAAAACATTCAGTACTTC. Its translation is CASSQGFGPLYKNIQYF. The V gene is TRBV3-1, the J gene TRBJ2-4; no reliable D call. V was clipped by 1 base and J by 3 bases, with 16 bases between them. This CDR3 has 17 amino acids. CDR1 LGHDT and CDR2 YNNKEL come from the germline V gene (reference sequence).

V usage is TRBV5-6 and J usage is TRBJ1-1; D is undetermined. Between the trimmed V and J ends, which lost 4 bases and 3 bases, there was a span of 19 bases. The CDR3 has 16 amino acids. In germline, CDR1 is SGHDT, CDR2 YYEEEE. The CDR3 DNA reads as TGTGCCAGCAGCCCGGGTCCAGGCCCGCTGTACACTGAAGCTTTCTTT. Encoded protein: CASSPGPGPLYTEAFF.

This clonotype was counted many times. V is TRBV5-1 and J is TRBJ2-7, with TRBD1 as a possible D gene (7 bases). The V end was cut by 2 bases, the J end by 3 bases, with 21 bases between. The germline V gene has CDR1 SGHRS and CDR2 YFSETQ. This CDR3 has 17 amino acids. The DNA for the CDR3 is TGCGCCAGCAGCTTAAACCCGACAGGAGGGGGCAACTACGAGCAGTACTTC. Translating gives CASSLNPTGGGNYEQYF.

The chain carries TRBV5-1 and TRBJ1-2; no definite D call. Germline V gene data show CDR1 as SGHRS and CDR2 as YFSETQ. CDR3 length equals 13 residues. With 7 bases removed from V and 1 base from J, the gap between germline ends came to 11 bases. This CDR3 reads CASDRDGNYGYTF. DNA of the CDR3: TGCGCCAGCGATCGAGACGGTAACTATGGCTACACCTTC. Looking up the rest from reference TRBV5-1 and TRBJ1-2 gives the full variable domain: KAGVTQTPRYLIKTRGQQVTLSCSPISGHRSVSWYQQTPGQGLQFLFEYFSETQRNKGNFPGRFSGRQFSNSRSEMNVSTLELGDSALYLCASDRDGNYGYTFGSGTRLTVV.

This clonotype was seen many times. The CDR3 sequence: CSARADPGRFSEKLFF. The CDR3 DNA sequence: TGCAGTGCTAGAGCCGACCCAGGGAGGTTCAGTGAAAAACTGTTTTTT. This chain links TRBV20-1 with TRBJ1-4; D possibly corresponds to TRBD1 (5 bases). From germline, CDR1 is DFQATT and CDR2 SNEGSKA (reference sequence). This CDR3 region has 16 residues. Trimming removed 1 base from V and 7 bases from J, with 19 bases in between.

This clonotype was recorded many times. The chain links TRBV12-5 to TRBJ2-1; the match to TRBD1 covers 7 bases. From germline, CDR1 is LGHNT and CDR2 FRNRAP. V trimming: 6 bases; J trimming: 8 bases; junction bases outside the gene matches: 22. The CDR3 is made up of 18 amino acids. The CDR3, as DNA: TGTGCTAGTGGGAGAACAACGCCCGGACAGGAATTTTGGTATGAGCAGTTCTTC. This codes for CASGRTTPGQEFWYEQFF.

This clonotype has at least ten counts. The gene calls are TRBV28 and TRBJ2-4; D perhaps matches TRBD2 (5 bases). V dropped 1 base and J dropped 0 bases, with 10 bases sitting between them. This CDR3 spans 16 amino acids. CDR1 MDHEN and CDR2 SYDVKM come from the germline V gene. The CDR3 loop is CASSLLETKAKNIQYF. CDR3 bases: TGTGCCAGCAGTTTATTGGAGACTAAAGCCAAAAACATTCAGTACTTC. Combining the CDR3 with reference TRBV28 and TRBJ2-4 gives the whole variable domain DVKVTQSSRYLVKRTGEKVFLECVQDMDHENMFWYRQDPGLGLRLIYFSYDVKMKEKGDIPEGYSVSREKKERFSLILESASTNQTSMYLCASSLLETKAKNIQYFGAGTRLSVL.

The V and J genes are TRBV2 and TRBJ2-1; maybe TRBD2 (6 bases). The CDR3 has 16 amino acids. Germline values: CDR1 SNHLY, CDR2 FYNNEI. Trimming left V 0 bases short and J 3 bases short, with 12 bases between. The CDR3 DNA reads as TGTGCCAGCAGTGAAGCGAGACGGGGGAACTACAATGAGCAGTTCTTC. Residues: CASSEARRGNYNEQFF.

This clonotype was counted between two and nine times. The chain is built from TRBV12-3 or TRBV12-4 and TRBJ1-1; D remains unclear. Trimming left V 6 bases short and J 0 bases short, with 17 bases between. The CDR3 is 16 amino acids. The CDR3 sequence: CASSLGQYSMNTEAFF. In nucleotides, the CDR3 is TGTGCCAGCAGCCTCGGGCAGTACAGCATGAACACTGAAGCTTTCTTT.

This sequence joins TRBV5-6 and TRBJ1-2, with D possibly TRBD1 on 5 matching bases. Deletions cut 5 bases from V and 4 bases from J, with 12 bases between. Looked up from germline, CDR1 is SGHDT and CDR2 is YYEEEE. The CDR3 is 13 amino acids. The CDR3, as DNA: TGTGCCAGCAGACCGACAGCCATCTATGGCTACACCTTC. Translated, it gives CASRPTAIYGYTF.